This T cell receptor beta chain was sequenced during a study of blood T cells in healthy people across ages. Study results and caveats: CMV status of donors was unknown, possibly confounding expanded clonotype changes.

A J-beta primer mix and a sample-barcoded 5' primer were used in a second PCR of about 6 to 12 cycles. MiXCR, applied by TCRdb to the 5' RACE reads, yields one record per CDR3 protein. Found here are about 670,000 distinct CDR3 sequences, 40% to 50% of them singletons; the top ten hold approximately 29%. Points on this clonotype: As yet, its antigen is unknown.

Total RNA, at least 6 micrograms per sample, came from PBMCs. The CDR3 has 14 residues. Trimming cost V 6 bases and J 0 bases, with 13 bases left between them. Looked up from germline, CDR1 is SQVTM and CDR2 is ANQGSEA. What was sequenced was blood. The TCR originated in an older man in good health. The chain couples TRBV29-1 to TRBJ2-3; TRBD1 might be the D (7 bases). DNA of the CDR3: TGCAGCGTAGTCAGGGGGGTTAGCACAGATACGCAGTATTTT. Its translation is CSVVRGVSTDTQYF.